A single sample gave rise to the 5 T cell receptor beta chains below, sequenced in a study of CD8 T cells in ankylosing spondylitis. TCRdb re-called the 5' RACE reads with MiXCR, one entry per CDR3 protein. The data contain some 300,000 distinct CDR3 sequences, around 21% of them singletons. Sequenced material: blood, either unsorted or a sorted T cell fraction (not recorded which). The receptors originated from a female donor with ankylosing spondylitis or in good health (not recorded which).

This clonotype was recorded many times. A junction end diverges from the germline sequence, so it may reflect a read error. This chain uses TRBV2 with TRBJ1-5, with 9 positions matching TRBD1. CDR1 is SNHLY, CDR2 FYNNEI, per germline. The length of the CDR3 is 14 residues. CDR3 sequence: CASSWTGGNQPQHF. CDR3 in DNA: TGCGCCAGCAGCTGGACAGGGGGCAATCAGCCCCAGCATTTT.

This clonotype turned up a few times. The gene calls are TRBV6-5 and TRBJ1-2, with D uncertain. Trimming removed 4 bases from V and 4 bases from J, with 10 bases in between. The CDR3 extends over 13 amino acids. Germline CDR1 is MNHEY and CDR2 is SVGAGI. The CDR3 region is CASSLGSFYGYTF. CDR3 DNA: TGTGCCAGCAGTTTGGGCAGCTTCTATGGCTACACCTTC.

The chain has TRBV10-3 and TRBJ1-6; D not certain. The CDR3 consists of 13 residues. Germline V gene lookup returns CDR1 ENHRY and CDR2 SYGVKD. V was pared by 0 bases and J by 7 bases, with 4 bases between. CDR3 in DNA: TGTGCCATCAGTGAGTCGGTGAATTCACCCCTCCACTTT. Its protein is CAISESVNSPLHF.

CDR3 protein: CASSLVGLAGPGAKNIQYF. DNA of the CDR3: TGTGCCAGCAGCTTAGTGGGCCTAGCGGGACCTGGGGCCAAAAACATTCAGTACTTC. The V call is TRBV11-2, the J call TRBJ2-4, with 9 bases matching TRBD2. The CDR3 is 19 amino acids. In germline, CDR1 is SGHAT, CDR2 FQNNGV. Trimming took 1 base from V and 1 from J; bases not matched to a gene: 11.

This clonotype was seen more than once but under ten times. The chain is built from TRBV28 and TRBJ1-2; D is undetermined. The V end was cut by 6 bases, the J end by 7 bases, with 15 bases between. CDR1 MDHEN and CDR2 SYDVKM come from the germline V gene. CDR3 length: 13 residues. The CDR3 bases are TGTGCCAGCAGAATGGACGCCCCTAGTGGCTACACCTTC. Amino acids: CASRMDAPSGYTF.